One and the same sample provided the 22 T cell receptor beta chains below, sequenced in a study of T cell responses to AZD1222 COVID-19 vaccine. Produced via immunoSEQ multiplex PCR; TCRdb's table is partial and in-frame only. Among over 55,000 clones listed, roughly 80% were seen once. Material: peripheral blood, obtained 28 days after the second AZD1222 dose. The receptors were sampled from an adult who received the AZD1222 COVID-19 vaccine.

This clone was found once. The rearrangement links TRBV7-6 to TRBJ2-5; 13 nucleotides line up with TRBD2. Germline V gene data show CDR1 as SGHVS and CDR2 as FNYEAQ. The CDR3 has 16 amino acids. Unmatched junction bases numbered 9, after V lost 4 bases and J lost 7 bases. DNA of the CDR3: TGTGCCAGCAGCTCAACTAGCGGGGGGGCCGGTTGGACCCAGTACTTC. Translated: CASSSTSGGAGWTQYF.

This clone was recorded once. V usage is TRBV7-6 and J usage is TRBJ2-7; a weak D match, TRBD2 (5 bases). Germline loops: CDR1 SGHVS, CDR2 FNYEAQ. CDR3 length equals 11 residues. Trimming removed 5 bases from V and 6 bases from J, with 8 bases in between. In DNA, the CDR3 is TGTGCCAGCAGCCCCGCGGGCGAGCAGTACTTC. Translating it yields CASSPAGEQYF.

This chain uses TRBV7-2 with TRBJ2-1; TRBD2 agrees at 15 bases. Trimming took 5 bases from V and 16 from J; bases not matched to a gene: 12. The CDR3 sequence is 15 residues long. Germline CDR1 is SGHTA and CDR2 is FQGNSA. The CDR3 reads CASSPKAGTSGGSFF. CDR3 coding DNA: TGTGCCAGCAGCCCGAAGGCCGGGACTAGCGGGGGGTCATTCTTC.

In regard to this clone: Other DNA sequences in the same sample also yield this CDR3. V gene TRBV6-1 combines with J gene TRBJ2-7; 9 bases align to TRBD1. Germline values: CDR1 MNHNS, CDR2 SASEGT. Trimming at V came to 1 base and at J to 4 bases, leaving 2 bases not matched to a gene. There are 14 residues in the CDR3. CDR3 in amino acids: CASSEGTGEYEQYF. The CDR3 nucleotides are TGTGCCAGCAGTGAAGGGACAGGGGAGTACGAGCAGTACTTC.

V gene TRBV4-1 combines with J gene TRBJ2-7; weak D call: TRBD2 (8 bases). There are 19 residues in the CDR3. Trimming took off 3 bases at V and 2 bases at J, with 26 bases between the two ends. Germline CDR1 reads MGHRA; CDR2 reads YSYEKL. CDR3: CASSHPPGRVTGTPYEQYF. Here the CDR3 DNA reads TGCGCCAGCAGCCATCCTCCCGGGAGGGTGACAGGGACCCCCTACGAGCAGTACTTC.

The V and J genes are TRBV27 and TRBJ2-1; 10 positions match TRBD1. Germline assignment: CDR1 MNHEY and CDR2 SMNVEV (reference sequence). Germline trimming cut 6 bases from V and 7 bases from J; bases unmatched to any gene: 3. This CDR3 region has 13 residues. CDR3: CASSRDRGNEQFF. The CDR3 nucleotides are TGTGCCAGCAGCCGGGACAGGGGAAATGAGCAGTTCTTC.

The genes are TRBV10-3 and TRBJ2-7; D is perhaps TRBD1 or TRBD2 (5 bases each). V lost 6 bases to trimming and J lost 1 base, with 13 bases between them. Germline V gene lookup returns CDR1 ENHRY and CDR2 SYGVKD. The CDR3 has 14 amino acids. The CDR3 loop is CAISFGDVSYEQYF. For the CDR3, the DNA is TGTGCCATCAGCTTTGGGGACGTTTCCTACGAGCAGTACTTC.

The CDR3 bases are TGTGCCAGCAGCCAAGGGGCAGCCGTGACCGCGGGGGGCTACACCTTC. It is translated as CASSQGAAVTAGGYTF. The rearrangement links TRBV3-1 (or the pseudogene TRBV3-2) to TRBJ1-2; no clear D gene. Germline values: CDR1 LGHDT, CDR2 YNNKEL (reference sequence). With 1 base removed from V and 8 bases from J, the gap between germline ends came to 20 bases. There are 16 residues in the CDR3.

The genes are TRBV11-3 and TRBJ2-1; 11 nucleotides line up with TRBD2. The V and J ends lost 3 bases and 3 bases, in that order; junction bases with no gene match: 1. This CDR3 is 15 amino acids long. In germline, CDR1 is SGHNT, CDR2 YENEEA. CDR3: CASSLGTSGYNEQFF. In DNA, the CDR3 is TGTGCCAGCAGCTTGGGGACTAGCGGCTACAATGAGCAGTTCTTC.

In nucleotides, the CDR3 is TGTGCCATCAGTGATCTGGACAGGGAAGGCGGCTACACCTTC. Its translation is CAISDLDREGGYTF. The rearrangement links TRBV10-3 to TRBJ1-2; 8 bases map to TRBD1. Germline V CDR1 and CDR2: ENHRY, SYGVKD. The ends lost 3 bases at V and 8 bases at J; junction bases unmatched: 8. The CDR3 is 14 amino acids.

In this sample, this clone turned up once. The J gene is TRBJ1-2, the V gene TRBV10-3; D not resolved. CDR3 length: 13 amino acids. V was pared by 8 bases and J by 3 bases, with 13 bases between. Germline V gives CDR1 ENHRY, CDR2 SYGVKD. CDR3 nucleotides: TGTGCCATCCGGAGAGACGGTGACTATGGCTACACCTTC. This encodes CAIRRDGDYGYTF.

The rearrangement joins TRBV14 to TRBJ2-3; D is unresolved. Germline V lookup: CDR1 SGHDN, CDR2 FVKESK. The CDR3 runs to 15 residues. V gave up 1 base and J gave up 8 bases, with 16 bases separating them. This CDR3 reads CASSQGNILSSTQYF. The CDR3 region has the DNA TGTGCCAGCAGCCAAGGGAACATACTATCCTCTACGCAGTATTTT.

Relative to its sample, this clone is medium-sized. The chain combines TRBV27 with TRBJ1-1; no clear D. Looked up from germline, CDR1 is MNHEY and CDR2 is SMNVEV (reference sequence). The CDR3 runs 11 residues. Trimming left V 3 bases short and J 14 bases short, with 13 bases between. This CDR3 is CASSFGHQAFF. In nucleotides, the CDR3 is TGTGCCAGCAGTTTTGGTCACCAGGCCTTCTTT.

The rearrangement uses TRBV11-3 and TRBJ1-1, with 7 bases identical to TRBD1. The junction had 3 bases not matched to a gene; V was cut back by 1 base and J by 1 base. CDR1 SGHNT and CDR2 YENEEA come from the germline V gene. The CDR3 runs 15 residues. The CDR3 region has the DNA TGTGCCAGCAGCTTAGTTCCAGGGGGGAACACTGAAGCTTTCTTT. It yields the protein CASSLVPGGNTEAFF.

The CDR3 region has the DNA TGTGCCAGCAGCCGTATTCGACAGGGAGACGATGGCTACACCTTC. It codes for CASSRIRQGDDGYTF. The chain employs TRBV7-9 and TRBJ1-2; 7 nucleotides agree with TRBD1. The CDR3 consists of 15 residues. Trimming cost V 5 bases and J 6 bases; bases outside gene matches: 12. Looked up from germline, CDR1 is SEHNR and CDR2 is FQNEAQ (reference sequence).

The CDR3 loop reads CASSPAEYQPQHF. CDR3 bases: TGTGCCAGCAGTCCCGCCGAGTATCAGCCCCAGCATTTT. The rearrangement uses TRBV6-5 and TRBJ1-5; the D is unclear. The CDR3 is made up of 13 amino acids. Germline loops: CDR1 MNHEY, CDR2 SVGAGI. Trimming stripped 5 bases from V and 5 bases from J, with 10 bases between.

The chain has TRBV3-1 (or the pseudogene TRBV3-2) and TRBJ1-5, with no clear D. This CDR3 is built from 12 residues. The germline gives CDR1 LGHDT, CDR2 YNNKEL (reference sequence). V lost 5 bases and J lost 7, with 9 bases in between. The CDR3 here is CASSRSGQPQHF. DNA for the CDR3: TGTGCCAGCAGCAGATCGGGGCAGCCCCAGCATTTT.

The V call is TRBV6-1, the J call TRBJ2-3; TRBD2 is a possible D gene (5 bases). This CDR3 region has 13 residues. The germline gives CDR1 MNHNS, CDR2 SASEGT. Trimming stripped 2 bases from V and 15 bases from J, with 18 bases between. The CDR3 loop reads CASSELAGLVPYF. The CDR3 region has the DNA TGTGCCAGCAGTGAATTAGCAGGACTTGTCCCCTATTTT.

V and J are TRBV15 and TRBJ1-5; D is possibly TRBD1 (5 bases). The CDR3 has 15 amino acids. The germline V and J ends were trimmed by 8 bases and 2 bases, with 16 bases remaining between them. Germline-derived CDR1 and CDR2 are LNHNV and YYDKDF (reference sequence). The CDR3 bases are TGTGCCACCGAGTTGGGGGGGGAGGGCAATCAGCCCCAGCATTTT. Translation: CATELGGEGNQPQHF.

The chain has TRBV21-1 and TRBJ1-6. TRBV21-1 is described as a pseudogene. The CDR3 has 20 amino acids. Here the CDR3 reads CASSKGYGGTTGIRRSPLHF. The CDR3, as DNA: TGTGCCAGCAGCAAAGGCTACGGGGGGACAACAGGGATTCGGAGATCACCCCTCCACTTT.

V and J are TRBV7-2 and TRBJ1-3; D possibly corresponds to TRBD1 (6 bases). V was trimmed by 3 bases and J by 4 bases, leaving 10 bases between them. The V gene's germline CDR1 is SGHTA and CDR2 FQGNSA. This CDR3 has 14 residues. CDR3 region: CASSFAGTGNTIYF. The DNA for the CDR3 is TGTGCCAGCAGCTTTGCAGGGACAGGAAACACCATATATTTT. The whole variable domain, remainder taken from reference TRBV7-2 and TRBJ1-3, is GAGVSQSPSNKVTEKGKDVELRCDPISGHTALYWYRQSLGQGLEFLIYFQGNSAPDKSGLPSDRFSAERTGGSVSTLTIQRTQQEDSAVYLCASSFAGTGNTIYFGEGSWLTVV.

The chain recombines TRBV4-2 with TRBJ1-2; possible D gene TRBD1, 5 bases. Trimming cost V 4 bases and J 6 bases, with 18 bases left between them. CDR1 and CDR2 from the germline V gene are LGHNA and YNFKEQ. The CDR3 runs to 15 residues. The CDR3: CASSRETGSFDGYTF. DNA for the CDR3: TGTGCCAGCAGCCGGGAAACAGGATCCTTTGATGGCTACACCTTC.